A selection of T cell receptor beta chains follows, all from one sample in a study of cytomegalovirus exposure and HLA in healthy donors. Measured with immunoSEQ multiplex PCR; TCRdb has only the in-frame clones, and not every one. Of a few hundred thousand clones listed, about 80% are singletons. The sequenced sample consisted of PBMCs. These receptors were obtained from a girl aged 5-17 years in good health and CMV-seronegative. Both conserved end residues are part of each CDR3. Each record gives: clone size, D gene, J gene, V gene, CDR3 protein, CDR3 DNA. The D gene is left open where the match is weak. Some rows have no size entry. The others give once, few or many, or a class for an expanded clone.

clone_size: -
d_call: TRBD2
j_call: TRBJ2-1
v_call: TRBV15
cdr3_aa: CATSIGLAGGPVSNEQFF
cdr3_nt: TGTGCCACCAGCATAGGACTAGCGGGAGGGCCAGTTAGCAATGAGCAGTTCTTC

clone_size: -
d_call: TRBD1
j_call: TRBJ1-2
v_call: TRBV5-1
cdr3_aa: CASRLDRGTTKGGYTF
cdr3_nt: TGCGCCAGCAGGCTCGACAGGGGCACTACCAAGGGTGGCTACACCTTC

clone_size: -
d_call: TRBD1
j_call: TRBJ2-5
v_call: TRBV30
cdr3_aa: CAWSIRTGAGGETQYF
cdr3_nt: TGTGCCTGGAGTATAAGGACAGGGGCCGGAGGGGAGACCCAGTACTTC

clone_size: -
d_call: -
j_call: TRBJ2-5
v_call: TRBV7-9
cdr3_aa: CASTGLLQETQYF
cdr3_nt: TGTGCCAGCACCGGACTACTCCAAGAGACCCAGTACTTC

clone_size: -
d_call: -
j_call: TRBJ2-5
v_call: TRBV5-6
cdr3_aa: CASSFLGAQETQYF
cdr3_nt: TGTGCCAGCAGCTTTCTGGGAGCCCAAGAGACCCAGTACTTC

clone_size: -
d_call: TRBD2
j_call: TRBJ2-3
v_call: TRBV7-2
cdr3_aa: CASSFSRGRTDTQYF
cdr3_nt: TGTGCCAGCAGCTTTAGCCGCGGGAGAACAGATACGCAGTATTTT

clone_size: -
d_call: -
j_call: TRBJ1-1
v_call: TRBV5-1
cdr3_aa: CASSIPTVEAFF
cdr3_nt: TGCGCCAGCAGCATACCGACAGTAGAAGCTTTCTTT

clone_size: -
d_call: -
j_call: TRBJ2-5
v_call: TRBV6-5
cdr3_aa: CASSYAEGAETQYF
cdr3_nt: TGTGCCAGCAGTTATGCGGAGGGGGCAGAGACCCAGTACTTC

clone_size: -
d_call: -
j_call: TRBJ2-1
v_call: TRBV5-4
cdr3_aa: CASSLPESSYNEQFF
cdr3_nt: TGTGCCAGCAGCTTGCCCGAGAGCTCCTACAATGAGCAGTTCTTC

clone_size: -
d_call: -
j_call: TRBJ1-5
v_call: TRBV19
cdr3_aa: CASSTYRAQPQHF
cdr3_nt: TGTGCCAGTAGTACGTACAGGGCCCAGCCCCAGCATTTT

clone_size: -
d_call: TRBD2
j_call: TRBJ2-1
v_call: TRBV10-3
cdr3_aa: CAINPGLAGNEQFF
cdr3_nt: TGTGCCATCAACCCGGGACTAGCAGGGAATGAGCAGTTCTTC

clone_size: -
d_call: TRBD1
j_call: TRBJ2-7
v_call: TRBV6-1
cdr3_aa: CASSRTGGSYEQYF
cdr3_nt: TGTGCCAGCAGTAGGACAGGGGGATCATACGAGCAGTACTTC

clone_size: -
d_call: TRBD2
j_call: TRBJ2-2
v_call: TRBV19
cdr3_aa: CASSMGGLAKTGELFF
cdr3_nt: TGTGCCAGTAGTATGGGGGGGTTAGCGAAGACCGGGGAGCTGTTTTTT

clone_size: -
d_call: TRBD1
j_call: TRBJ2-7
v_call: TRBV28
cdr3_aa: CASSLAGQVPSYEQYF
cdr3_nt: TGTGCCAGCAGTTTAGCGGGACAGGTTCCATCCTACGAGCAGTACTTC

clone_size: -
d_call: -
j_call: TRBJ2-7
v_call: TRBV27
cdr3_aa: CASSLSAAGEQYF
cdr3_nt: TGTGCCAGCAGTTTAAGTGCTGCGGGGGAGCAGTACTTC

clone_size: -
d_call: TRBD1
j_call: TRBJ1-2
v_call: TRBV13
cdr3_aa: CASSLTRKTGGVGRYGYTF
cdr3_nt: TGTGCCAGCAGCTTAACCCGAAAGACAGGGGGCGTGGGGCGCTATGGCTACACCTTC

clone_size: -
d_call: TRBD2
j_call: TRBJ2-1
v_call: TRBV7-3
cdr3_aa: CASSLGAGGGRYNEQFF
cdr3_nt: TGTGCCAGCAGCTTAGGGGCGGGGGGGGGAAGGTACAATGAGCAGTTCTTC

clone_size: -
d_call: -
j_call: TRBJ2-7
v_call: TRBV11-3
cdr3_aa: CASSLGQEYEQYF
cdr3_nt: TGTGCCAGCAGCTTAGGACAAGAGTACGAGCAGTACTTC

clone_size: -
d_call: TRBD1
j_call: TRBJ1-6
v_call: TRBV5-1
cdr3_aa: CASSLGQGPYNSPLHF
cdr3_nt: TGCGCCAGCAGCTTGGGACAGGGACCTTATAATTCACCCCTCCACTTT

clone_size: -
d_call: TRBD2
j_call: TRBJ2-7
v_call: TRBV7-6
cdr3_aa: CASSHPTSGIYEQYF
cdr3_nt: TGTGCCAGCAGCCACCCAACTAGCGGGATCTACGAGCAGTACTTC

clone_size: -
d_call: -
j_call: TRBJ2-1
v_call: TRBV7-9
cdr3_aa: CSSSLERGHPYNEQFF
cdr3_nt: TGTTCCAGCAGCTTAGAAAGGGGACATCCCTACAATGAGCAGTTCTTC

clone_size: -
d_call: -
j_call: TRBJ1-2
v_call: TRBV4-2
cdr3_aa: CASSQEGQNYYGYTF
cdr3_nt: TGTGCCAGCAGCCAAGAGGGGCAGAACTACTATGGCTACACCTTC

clone_size: -
d_call: -
j_call: TRBJ1-1
v_call: TRBV2
cdr3_aa: CASTARGAGAKNTEAFF
cdr3_nt: TGTGCCAGCACTGCCCGAGGGGCAGGGGCGAAAAACACTGAAGCTTTCTTT

clone_size: -
d_call: TRBD2
j_call: TRBJ2-5
v_call: TRBV5-1
cdr3_aa: CASTSRGGIETQYF
cdr3_nt: TGCGCCAGCACCTCCCGGGGGGGAATAGAGACCCAGTACTTC

clone_size: -
d_call: TRBD1
j_call: TRBJ1-1
v_call: TRBV7-9
cdr3_aa: CASSLYPPTGYSTEAFF
cdr3_nt: TGTGCCAGCAGCTTATACCCTCCGACAGGGTACAGCACTGAAGCTTTCTTT

clone_size: -
d_call: -
j_call: TRBJ1-1
v_call: TRBV27
cdr3_aa: CASSWGGSTDTEAFF
cdr3_nt: TGTGCCAGCAGTTGGGGGGGGAGTACGGACACTGAAGCTTTCTTT

clone_size: -
d_call: -
j_call: TRBJ1-2
v_call: TRBV13
cdr3_aa: CASSFQESPYGYTF
cdr3_nt: TGTGCCAGCAGCTTTCAGGAAAGCCCCTATGGCTACACCTTC

clone_size: -
d_call: TRBD1
j_call: TRBJ1-5
v_call: TRBV9
cdr3_aa: CASSAAGDSHQPQHF
cdr3_nt: TGTGCCAGCAGCGCGGCAGGGGACAGCCATCAGCCCCAGCATTTT

clone_size: -
d_call: TRBD2
j_call: TRBJ2-3
v_call: TRBV13
cdr3_aa: CASSASGRAGDTQYF
cdr3_nt: TGTGCCAGCAGCGCCAGCGGGAGGGCAGGAGATACGCAGTATTTT

clone_size: -
d_call: -
j_call: TRBJ2-2
v_call: TRBV5-4
cdr3_aa: CASSKTRDTGELFF
cdr3_nt: TGTGCCAGCAGCAAAACGCGAGACACCGGGGAGCTGTTTTTT

clone_size: -
d_call: TRBD1
j_call: TRBJ1-1
v_call: TRBV29-1
cdr3_aa: CSVDGQGWYHTEAFF
cdr3_nt: TGCAGCGTTGACGGACAGGGGTGGTATCACACTGAAGCTTTCTTT

clone_size: -
d_call: TRBD1
j_call: TRBJ2-4
v_call: TRBV19
cdr3_aa: CASSSRQGAWDIQYF
cdr3_nt: TGTGCCAGTAGTAGTAGACAGGGGGCTTGGGACATTCAGTACTTC

clone_size: -
d_call: -
j_call: TRBJ1-5
v_call: TRBV7-8
cdr3_aa: CASSPGRNSNQPQHF
cdr3_nt: TGTGCCAGCAGCCCAGGCAGGAATAGCAATCAGCCCCAGCATTTT

clone_size: -
d_call: -
j_call: TRBJ1-1
v_call: TRBV7-2
cdr3_aa: CASSLQGRTEAFF
cdr3_nt: TGTGCCAGCAGCTTACAGGGGCGCACTGAAGCTTTCTTT

clone_size: few
d_call: TRBD1
j_call: TRBJ1-1
v_call: TRBV5-6
cdr3_aa: CASSLLGQRNTEAFF
cdr3_nt: TGTGCCAGCAGCTTGCTGGGACAGCGGAACACTGAAGCTTTCTTT

clone_size: few
d_call: -
j_call: TRBJ1-5
v_call: TRBV2
cdr3_aa: CASSGQVGRPQHF
cdr3_nt: TGTGCCAGCAGTGGACAGGTTGGAAGGCCCCAGCATTTT

clone_size: -
d_call: TRBD2
j_call: TRBJ2-3
v_call: TRBV6-1
cdr3_aa: CASSGAGGTDTQYF
cdr3_nt: TGTGCCAGCAGCGGAGCGGGGGGCACAGATACGCAGTATTTT

clone_size: -
d_call: TRBD1
j_call: TRBJ1-1
v_call: TRBV7-9
cdr3_aa: CASSEGQGARDTEAFF
cdr3_nt: TGTGCCAGCAGCGAAGGACAGGGGGCGCGAGACACTGAAGCTTTCTTT

clone_size: -
d_call: -
j_call: TRBJ2-7
v_call: TRBV30
cdr3_aa: CAWSRVSYEQYF
cdr3_nt: TGTGCCTGGAGTCGGGTCTCCTACGAGCAGTACTTC

clone_size: -
d_call: -
j_call: TRBJ2-2
v_call: TRBV18
cdr3_aa: CASSPVLTGELFF
cdr3_nt: TGTGCCAGCTCACCAGTCTTGACCGGGGAGCTGTTTTTT

clone_size: -
d_call: -
j_call: TRBJ2-5
v_call: TRBV2
cdr3_aa: CASTLTRETQYF
cdr3_nt: TGTGCCAGCACATTAACCCGGGAGACCCAGTACTTC

clone_size: -
d_call: TRBD2
j_call: TRBJ2-1
v_call: TRBV29-1
cdr3_aa: CSVGIAGEGNEQFF
cdr3_nt: TGCAGCGTAGGCATAGCGGGGGAGGGGAATGAGCAGTTCTTC

clone_size: -
d_call: -
j_call: TRBJ2-5
v_call: TRBV5-4
cdr3_aa: CASSLEGGGFGTQYF
cdr3_nt: TGTGCCAGCAGCTTGGAGGGCGGGGGCTTTGGGACCCAGTACTTC

clone_size: -
d_call: -
j_call: TRBJ1-2
v_call: TRBV28
cdr3_aa: CASSSGSTYYGYTF
cdr3_nt: TGTGCCAGCAGTTCAGGGTCCACCTACTATGGCTACACCTTC

clone_size: -
d_call: -
j_call: TRBJ1-2
v_call: TRBV5-4
cdr3_aa: CASSRDTNYGYTF
cdr3_nt: TGTGCCAGCAGCAGAGATACTAACTATGGCTACACCTTC

clone_size: -
d_call: TRBD1
j_call: TRBJ2-1
v_call: TRBV6-5
cdr3_aa: CASSLDRSEQFF
cdr3_nt: TGTGCCAGCAGTCTGGACAGGTCTGAGCAGTTCTTC

clone_size: -
d_call: TRBD2
j_call: TRBJ2-7
v_call: TRBV2
cdr3_aa: CASSASGNSYEQYF
cdr3_nt: TGTGCCAGCAGTGCTAGCGGGAACTCCTACGAGCAGTACTTC

clone_size: -
d_call: TRBD2
j_call: TRBJ2-7
v_call: TRBV7-2
cdr3_aa: CASSLVWTSGGAQGEQYF
cdr3_nt: TGTGCCAGCAGCTTAGTATGGACTAGCGGGGGGGCTCAAGGTGAGCAGTACTTC

clone_size: -
d_call: TRBD1
j_call: TRBJ1-6
v_call: TRBV30
cdr3_aa: CAMGQGSNSPLHF
cdr3_nt: TGTGCCATGGGACAGGGAAGCAATTCACCCCTCCACTTT

clone_size: few
d_call: TRBD1
j_call: TRBJ2-7
v_call: TRBV19
cdr3_aa: CASSFGDRSYEQYF
cdr3_nt: TGTGCCAGTAGTTTTGGGGACAGGTCCTACGAGCAGTACTTC

clone_size: -
d_call: -
j_call: TRBJ1-1
v_call: TRBV7-9
cdr3_aa: CASSSPAGDTEAFF
cdr3_nt: TGTGCCAGCAGCTCACCCGCAGGGGACACTGAAGCTTTCTTT

clone_size: -
d_call: TRBD1
j_call: TRBJ1-4
v_call: TRBV28
cdr3_aa: CASSLPQGDEKLFF
cdr3_nt: TGTGCCAGCAGCCTTCCTCAGGGGGATGAAAAACTGTTTTTT

clone_size: -
d_call: -
j_call: TRBJ2-2
v_call: TRBV4-1
cdr3_aa: CASSQANVGTLELFF
cdr3_nt: TGCGCCAGCAGCCAAGCCAATGTAGGGACTCTGGAGCTGTTTTTT

clone_size: -
d_call: -
j_call: TRBJ2-7
v_call: TRBV9
cdr3_aa: CASSPSRSYEQYF
cdr3_nt: TGTGCCAGCAGCCCTTCGCGGTCCTACGAGCAGTACTTC

clone_size: -
d_call: -
j_call: TRBJ1-6
v_call: TRBV28
cdr3_aa: CASRSISRGISSYNSPLHF
cdr3_nt: TGTGCCAGCCGTTCTATCTCGAGGGGGATAAGCTCCTATAATTCACCCCTCCACTTT

clone_size: few
d_call: -
j_call: TRBJ1-3
v_call: TRBV9
cdr3_aa: CASSVGPGSSGNTIYF
cdr3_nt: TGTGCCAGCAGCGTAGGCCCCGGGAGCTCTGGAAACACCATATATTTT

clone_size: few
d_call: -
j_call: TRBJ1-4
v_call: TRBV5-1
cdr3_aa: CASSLQGSNEKLFF
cdr3_nt: TGCGCCAGCAGCTTACAGGGATCTAATGAAAAACTGTTTTTT

clone_size: -
d_call: TRBD1
j_call: TRBJ1-1
v_call: TRBV5-1
cdr3_aa: CASIGTGGTNTEAFF
cdr3_nt: TGCGCCAGCATCGGGACAGGCGGAACGAACACTGAAGCTTTCTTT

clone_size: -
d_call: TRBD1
j_call: TRBJ1-4
v_call: TRBV4-2
cdr3_aa: CASSPGQGFEKLFF
cdr3_nt: TGTGCCAGCAGCCCCGGACAGGGCTTCGAAAAACTGTTTTTT

clone_size: -
d_call: -
j_call: TRBJ1-3
v_call: TRBV7-2
cdr3_aa: CASSLRGQSPGNTIYF
cdr3_nt: TGTGCCAGCAGCTTACGAGGACAGAGCCCTGGAAACACCATATATTTT